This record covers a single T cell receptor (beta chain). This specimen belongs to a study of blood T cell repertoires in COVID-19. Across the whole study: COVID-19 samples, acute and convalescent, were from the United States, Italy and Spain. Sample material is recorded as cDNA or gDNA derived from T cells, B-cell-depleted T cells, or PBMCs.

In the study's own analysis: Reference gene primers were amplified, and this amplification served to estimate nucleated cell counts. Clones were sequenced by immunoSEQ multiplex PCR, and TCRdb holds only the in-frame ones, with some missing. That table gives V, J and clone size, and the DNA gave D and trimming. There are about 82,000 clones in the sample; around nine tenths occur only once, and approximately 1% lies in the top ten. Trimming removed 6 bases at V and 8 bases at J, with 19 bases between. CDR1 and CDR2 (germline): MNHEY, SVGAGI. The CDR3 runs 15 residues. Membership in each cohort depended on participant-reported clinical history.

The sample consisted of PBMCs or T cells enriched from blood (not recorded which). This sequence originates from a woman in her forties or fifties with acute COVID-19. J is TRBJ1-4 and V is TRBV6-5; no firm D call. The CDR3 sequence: CASRPPGWVGEKLFF. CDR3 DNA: TGTGCCAGCAGGCCCCCCGGCTGGGTCGGGGAAAAACTGTTTTTT.